This TCR beta chain was sequenced in a study of shared clonotypes between healthy human individuals. General observations from the study: A handful of donors showed sharing of about 4.8% of naive CD4 clonotypes.

Germline V gene sequence: CDR1 MDHEN, CDR2 SYDVKM. There are 12 residues in the CDR3. Trimming removed 6 bases from V and 6 bases from J, with 12 bases in between. Libraries were prepared by immunoSEQ multiplex PCR; TCRdb keeps only in-frame clonotypes and omits some of them. The table includes 1.4 million or so clones, roughly 98.5% detected once. With regard to this clone: Its antigen is undetermined.

Donors were healthy HIV-negative adults without recent acute infections or vaccinations. All participating donors were Caucasian adults from Nashville, Tennessee. This clonotype was obtained from a man aged 30 to 45 in good health. The sequenced material came from naive CD4+ T cells sorted from blood. The sample's subset: CD45RA+ positively selected. The rearrangement joins TRBV28 to TRBJ2-7; tentative D call: TRBD1 (6 bases). The CDR3 is CASRLQGGEQYF. CDR3 bases: TGTGCCAGCAGACTACAGGGCGGCGAGCAGTACTTC. Complete variable domain (other parts from reference TRBV28 and TRBJ2-7): DVKVTQSSRYLVKRTGEKVFLECVQDMDHENMFWYRQDPGLGLRLIYFSYDVKMKEKGDIPEGYSVSREKKERFSLILESASTNQTSMYLCASRLQGGEQYFGPGTRLTVT.